Listed here are 12 T cell receptor beta chains from one sample, sequenced in a study of T cell repertoires in cytomegalovirus infection. TCRdb called the reads again in MiXCR, with one record for every CDR3 protein. The sample holds about 230,000 distinct CDR3 sequences; 22% are singletons and the top ten take 15% to 20%. Source material: CD8+ T cells from PBMCs. The receptors come from a human donor in good health (CMV status not recorded). Some clones in this sample may be carry-over from other donors' samples.

This chain links TRBV12-3 or TRBV12-4 with TRBJ2-7; 10 bases are a match to TRBD1. This CDR3 region has 14 residues. The V gene end was trimmed by 10 bases and the J gene end by 5 bases; junction bases not matched to a gene: 11. Written as DNA, the CDR3 is TGTGCCAACAGAGGGACAGGGGAGGTGGACGAGCAGTACTTC. Protein sequence: CANRGTGEVDEQYF.

This clonotype came up a few times. V and J are TRBV6-5 and TRBJ2-3; D gene unclear. The V end was cut by 0 bases, the J end by 4 bases, with 8 bases between. The CDR3 loop spans 14 amino acids. CDR1 and CDR2 (germline): MNHEY, SVGAGI. The DNA for the CDR3 is TGTGCCAGCAGTTACTCGAATGTCGCAGATACGCAGTATTTT. Translation: CASSYSNVADTQYF.

This clonotype came up many times. This chain links TRBV27 with TRBJ1-1; D is undetermined. CDR1 and CDR2 from the germline V gene are MNHEY and SMNVEV (reference sequence). The CDR3 is 13 amino acids. Between the trimmed V and J ends, which lost 2 bases and 3 bases, there was a span of 7 bases. Here the CDR3 reads CASSLLAYTEAFF. The CDR3 nucleotides are TGTGCCAGCAGTTTACTCGCCTACACTGAAGCTTTCTTT.

The rearrangement uses TRBV28 and TRBJ2-5; a possible D gene is TRBD1 (5 bases). The germline V and J ends were trimmed by 8 bases and 2 bases, with 12 bases remaining between them. The germline V gene has CDR1 MDHEN and CDR2 SYDVKM. There are 13 residues in the CDR3. DNA of the CDR3: TGTGCCAGCGACCGGACACCTCAAGAGACCCAGTACTTC. This gives the protein CASDRTPQETQYF.

This clonotype has only a few counts. V gene TRBV28 combines with J gene TRBJ2-7; D unresolved. With 3 bases removed from V and 6 bases from J, the gap between germline ends came to 9 bases. This CDR3 is built from 12 residues. The germline V gene encodes CDR1 MDHEN and CDR2 SYDVKM. As DNA, the CDR3 is TGTGCCAGCAGTTTTGGACGCCTCGAGCAGTACTTC. Translated: CASSFGRLEQYF.

The chain recombines TRBV3-1 with TRBJ2-7; a weak D match, TRBD1 (6 bases). V lost 4 bases and J 2 bases, leaving 15 bases between the germline ends. Germline V lookup: CDR1 LGHDT, CDR2 YNNKEL (reference sequence). This CDR3 spans 15 amino acids. CDR3 sequence: CASSPGHSTTYEQYF. The CDR3 bases are TGTGCCAGCAGCCCGGGACACTCCACCACCTACGAGCAGTACTTC.

The chain is built from TRBV7-3 and TRBJ2-3; tentative D call: TRBD2 (7 bases). V lost 0 bases and J 6 bases, leaving 13 bases between the germline ends. The CDR3 runs to 15 residues. Germline CDR1 is SGHTA and CDR2 is FQGTGA. CDR3 sequence reads: CASSLTGGAGDTQYF. As DNA, the CDR3 is TGTGCCAGCAGCTTAACAGGGGGGGCAGGGGATACGCAGTATTTT. Full variable domain (rest looked up from reference TRBV7-3 and TRBJ2-3): GAGVSQTPSNKVTEKGKYVELRCDPISGHTALYWYRQSLGQGPEFLIYFQGTGAADDSGLPNDRFFAVRPEGSVSTLKIQRTERGDSAVYLCASSLTGGAGDTQYFGPGTRLTVL.

This clonotype has just one count. The chain carries TRBV20-1 and TRBJ2-1; TRBD1 aligns across 7 bases. Germline V gene lookup returns CDR1 DFQATT and CDR2 SNEGSKA (reference sequence). The V and J ends lost 6 bases and 4 bases, in that order; junction bases with no gene match: 9. The CDR3 sequence is 14 residues long. CDR3 protein: CSADAETGYNEQFF. The CDR3 DNA reads as TGCAGTGCCGATGCGGAGACAGGGTACAATGAGCAGTTCTTC.

This clonotype was counted many times. V is TRBV19 and J is TRBJ2-2, with 12 nucleotides matching TRBD2. The CDR3 covers 15 residues. V trimming: 9 bases; J trimming: 6 bases; junction bases outside the gene matches: 8. Germline values: CDR1 LNHDA, CDR2 SQIVND (reference sequence). The CDR3 region has the DNA TGTGCCAGCTACCTAGCGGGGGGGCCATCCGGGGAGCTGTTTTTT. This sequence encodes CASYLAGGPSGELFF.

This clonotype has only a few counts. The chain carries TRBV5-4 and TRBJ2-1; D not certain. Per the germline V gene, CDR1 is SGHNT and CDR2 is YYREEE (reference sequence). The V and J ends lost 0 bases and 5 bases respectively, with 12 bases between them. CDR3 length: 15 amino acids. CDR3 sequence reads: CASSLAFGPNNEQFF. CDR3 nucleotides: TGTGCCAGCAGCTTGGCGTTCGGACCCAACAATGAGCAGTTCTTC.

This chain links TRBV2 with TRBJ2-2, with D tentatively TRBD1 or TRBD2 (5 bases each). Germline V gives CDR1 SNHLY, CDR2 FYNNEI. The V end was cut by 10 bases, the J end by 7 bases, with 16 bases between. CDR3 length: 13 residues. In DNA form, the CDR3 reads TGTGCCACCTCCGGGACCGGAGGCGGGGAGCTGTTTTTT. Residues: CATSGTGGGELFF. Complete variable domain (other parts from reference TRBV2 and TRBJ2-2): EPEVTQTPSHQVTQMGQEVILRCVPISNHLYFYWYRQILGQKVEFLVSFYNNEISEKSEIFDDQFSVERPDGSNFTLKIRSTKLEDSAMYFCATSGTGGGELFFGEGSRLTVL.

This clonotype has just a few counts. The chain employs TRBV7-8 and TRBJ1-2, with D possibly TRBD1 on 6 matching bases. This CDR3 has 16 amino acids. CDR1 and CDR2 (germline): SGHVS, FQNEAQ. V lost 1 base and J lost 0, with 12 bases in between. The DNA for the CDR3 is TGTGCCAGCAGCTTAGTATCAGGGGAATCTAACTATGGCTACACCTTC. It yields the protein CASSLVSGESNYGYTF.